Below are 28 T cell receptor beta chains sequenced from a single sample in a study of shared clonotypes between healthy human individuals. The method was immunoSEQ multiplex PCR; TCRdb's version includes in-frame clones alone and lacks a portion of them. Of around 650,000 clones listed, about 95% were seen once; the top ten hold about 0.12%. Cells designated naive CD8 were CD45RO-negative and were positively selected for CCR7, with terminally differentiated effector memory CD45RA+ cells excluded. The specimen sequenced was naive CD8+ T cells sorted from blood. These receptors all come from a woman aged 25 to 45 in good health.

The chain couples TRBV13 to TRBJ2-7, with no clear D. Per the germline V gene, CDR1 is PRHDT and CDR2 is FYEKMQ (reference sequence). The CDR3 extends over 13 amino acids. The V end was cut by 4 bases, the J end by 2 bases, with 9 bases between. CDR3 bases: TGTGCCAGCAGCTCCCCCGGAGCCTACGAGCAGTACTTC. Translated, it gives CASSSPGAYEQYF. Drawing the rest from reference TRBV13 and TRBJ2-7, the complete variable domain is AAGVIQSPRHLIKEKRETATLKCYPIPRHDTVYWYQQGPGQDPQFLISFYEKMQSDKGSIPDRFSAQQFSDYHSELNMSSLELGDSALYFCASSSPGAYEQYFGPGTRLTVT.

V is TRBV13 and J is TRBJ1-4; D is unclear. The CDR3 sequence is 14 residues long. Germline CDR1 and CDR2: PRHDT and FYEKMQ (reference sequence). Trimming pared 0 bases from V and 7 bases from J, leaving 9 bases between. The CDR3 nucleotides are TGTGCCAGCAGCTTAGGGTCCGTAGGTGAAAAACTGTTTTTT. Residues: CASSLGSVGEKLFF.

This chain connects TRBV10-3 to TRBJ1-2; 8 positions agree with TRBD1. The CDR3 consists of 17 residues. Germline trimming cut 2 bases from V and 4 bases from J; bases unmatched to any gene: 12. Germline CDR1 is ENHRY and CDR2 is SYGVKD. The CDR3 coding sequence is TGTGCCATCAGTGAGATGGGACAGGAAGAGTGGATCTATGGCTACACCTTC. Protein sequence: CAISEMGQEEWIYGYTF.

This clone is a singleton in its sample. The CDR3 spells CASSPDARSTGELFF. The CDR3 bases are TGCGCCAGCAGCCCGGACGCTCGGAGCACCGGGGAGCTGTTTTTT. The chain recombines TRBV4-1 with TRBJ2-2; D ambiguous. Germline values: CDR1 MGHRA, CDR2 YSYEKL. V lost 4 bases, J lost 4 bases, and 13 bases lay in between. CDR3 length equals 15 residues.

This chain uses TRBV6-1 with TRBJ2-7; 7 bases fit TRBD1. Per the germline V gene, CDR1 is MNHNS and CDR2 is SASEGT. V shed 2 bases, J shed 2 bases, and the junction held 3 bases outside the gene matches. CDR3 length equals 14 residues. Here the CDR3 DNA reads TGTGCCAGCAGTGAAACAGGGGACACCTACGAGCAGTACTTC. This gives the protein CASSETGDTYEQYF.

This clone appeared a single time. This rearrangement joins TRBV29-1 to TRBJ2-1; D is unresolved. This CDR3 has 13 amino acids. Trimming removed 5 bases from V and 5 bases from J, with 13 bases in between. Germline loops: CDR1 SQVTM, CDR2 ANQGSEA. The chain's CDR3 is CSVRSPKNNEQFF. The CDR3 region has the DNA TGCAGCGTTCGGAGCCCTAAAAACAATGAGCAGTTCTTC.

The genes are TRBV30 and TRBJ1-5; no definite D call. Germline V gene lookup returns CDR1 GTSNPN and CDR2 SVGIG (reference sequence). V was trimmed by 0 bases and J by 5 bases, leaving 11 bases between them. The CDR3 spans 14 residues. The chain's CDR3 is CAWSVGASDQPQHF. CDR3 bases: TGTGCCTGGAGTGTAGGAGCCAGCGATCAGCCCCAGCATTTT.

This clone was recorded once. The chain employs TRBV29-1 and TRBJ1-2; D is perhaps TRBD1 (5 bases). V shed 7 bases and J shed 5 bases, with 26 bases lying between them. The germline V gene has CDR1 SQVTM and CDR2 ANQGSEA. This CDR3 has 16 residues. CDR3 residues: CSAETSSRDAKYGYTF. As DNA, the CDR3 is TGCAGCGCTGAGACCTCAAGCCGGGACGCGAAGTATGGCTACACCTTC.

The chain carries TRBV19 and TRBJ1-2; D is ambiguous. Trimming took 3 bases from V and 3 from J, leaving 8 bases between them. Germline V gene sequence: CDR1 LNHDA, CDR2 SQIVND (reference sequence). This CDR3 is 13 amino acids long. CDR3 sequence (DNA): TGTGCCAGTAGTATTGTCGGGGACTATGGCTACACCTTC. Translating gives CASSIVGDYGYTF.

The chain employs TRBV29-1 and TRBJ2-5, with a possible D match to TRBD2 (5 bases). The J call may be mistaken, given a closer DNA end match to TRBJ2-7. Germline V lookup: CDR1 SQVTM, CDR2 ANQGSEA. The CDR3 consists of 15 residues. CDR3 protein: CSVIFVEAGNYEQYF. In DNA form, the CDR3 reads TGCAGCGTTATATTTGTAGAGGCCGGGAACTACGAGCAGTACTTC.

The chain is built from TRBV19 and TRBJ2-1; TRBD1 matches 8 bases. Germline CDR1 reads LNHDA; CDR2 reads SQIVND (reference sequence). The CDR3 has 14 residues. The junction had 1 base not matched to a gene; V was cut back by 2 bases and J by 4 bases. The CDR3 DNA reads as TGTGCCAGTAGTATATGGGACAGGTACAATGAGCAGTTCTTC. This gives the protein CASSIWDRYNEQFF. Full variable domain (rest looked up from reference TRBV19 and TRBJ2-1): DGGITQSPKYLFRKEGQNVTLSCEQNLNHDAMYWYRQDPGQGLRLIYYSQIVNDFQKGDIAEGYSVSREKKESFPLTVTSAQKNPTAFYLCASSIWDRYNEQFFGPGTRLTVL.

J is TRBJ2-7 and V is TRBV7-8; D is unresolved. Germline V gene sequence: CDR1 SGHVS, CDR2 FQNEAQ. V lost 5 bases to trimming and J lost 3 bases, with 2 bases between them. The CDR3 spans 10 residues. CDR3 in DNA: TGTGCCAGCAGCAACTACGAGCAGTACTTC. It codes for CASSNYEQYF.

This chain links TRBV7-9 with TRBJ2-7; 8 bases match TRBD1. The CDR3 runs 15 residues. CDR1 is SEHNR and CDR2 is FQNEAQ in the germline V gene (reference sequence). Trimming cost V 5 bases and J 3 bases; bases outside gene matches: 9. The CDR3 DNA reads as TGTGCCAGCAGCCCGGGGCAGGGGGCTCTCTACGAGCAGTACTTC. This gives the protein CASSPGQGALYEQYF.

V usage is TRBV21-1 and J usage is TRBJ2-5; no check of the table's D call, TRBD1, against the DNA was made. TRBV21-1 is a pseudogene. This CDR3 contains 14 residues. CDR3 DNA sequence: TGTGCCAGTAGCCCAGGGGGAACCCAAGAGACCCAGTACTTC. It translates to CASSPGGTQETQYF.

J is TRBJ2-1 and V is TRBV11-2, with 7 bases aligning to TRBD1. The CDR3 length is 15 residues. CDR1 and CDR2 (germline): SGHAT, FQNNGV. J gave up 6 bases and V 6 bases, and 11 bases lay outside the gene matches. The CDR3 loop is CASRHGPDRSNEQFF. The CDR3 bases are TGTGCCAGCAGACATGGGCCGGACAGGAGCAATGAGCAGTTCTTC.

CDR3 in amino acids: CASSLYSGTSGRSSYNEQFF. The CDR3 region has the DNA TGTGCCAGCAGTTTATATTCTGGGACTAGCGGGAGAAGCTCCTACAATGAGCAGTTCTTC. V is TRBV28 and J is TRBJ2-1; the match to TRBD2 covers 14 bases. The V gene end was trimmed by 1 base and the J gene end by 0 bases; junction bases not matched to a gene: 8. This CDR3 is built from 20 residues. CDR1 and CDR2 from the germline V gene are MDHEN and SYDVKM.

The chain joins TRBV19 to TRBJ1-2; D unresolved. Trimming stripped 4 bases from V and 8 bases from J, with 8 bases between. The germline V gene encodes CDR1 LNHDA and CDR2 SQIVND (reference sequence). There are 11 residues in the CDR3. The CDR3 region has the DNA TGTGCCAGTAGTACGGGGAAGGGCTACACCTTC. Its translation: CASSTGKGYTF. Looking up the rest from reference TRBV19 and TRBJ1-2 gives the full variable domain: DGGITQSPKYLFRKEGQNVTLSCEQNLNHDAMYWYRQDPGQGLRLIYYSQIVNDFQKGDIAEGYSVSREKKESFPLTVTSAQKNPTAFYLCASSTGKGYTFGSGTRLTVV.

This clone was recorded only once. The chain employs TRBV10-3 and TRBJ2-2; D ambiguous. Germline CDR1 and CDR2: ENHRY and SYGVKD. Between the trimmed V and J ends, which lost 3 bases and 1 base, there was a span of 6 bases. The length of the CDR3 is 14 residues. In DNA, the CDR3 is TGTGCCATCAGTGAAGATCTGAACACCGGGGAGCTGTTTTTT. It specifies CAISEDLNTGELFF.

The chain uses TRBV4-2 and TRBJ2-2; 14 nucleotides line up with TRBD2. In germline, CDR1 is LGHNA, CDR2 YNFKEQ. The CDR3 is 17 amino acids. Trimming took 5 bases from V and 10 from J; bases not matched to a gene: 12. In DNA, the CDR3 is TGTGCCAGCAGCGGGGGACTAGCGGGAGCCCCCTTGCAGGAGCTGTTTTTT. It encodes CASSGGLAGAPLQELFF.

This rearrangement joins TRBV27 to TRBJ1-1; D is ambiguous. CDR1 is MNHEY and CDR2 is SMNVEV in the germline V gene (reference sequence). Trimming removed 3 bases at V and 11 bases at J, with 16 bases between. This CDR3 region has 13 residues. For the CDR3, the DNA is TGTGCCAGCAGTTTTGGTCCCGCTAAGGAGGCTTTCTTT. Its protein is CASSFGPAKEAFF.

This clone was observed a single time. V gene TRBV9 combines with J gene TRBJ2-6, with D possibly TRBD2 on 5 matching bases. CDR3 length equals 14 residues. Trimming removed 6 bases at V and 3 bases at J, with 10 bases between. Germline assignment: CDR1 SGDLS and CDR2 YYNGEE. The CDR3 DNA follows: TGTGCCAGCACATCGGGAAGTGGGGCCAACGTCCTGACTTTC. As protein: CASTSGSGANVLTF.

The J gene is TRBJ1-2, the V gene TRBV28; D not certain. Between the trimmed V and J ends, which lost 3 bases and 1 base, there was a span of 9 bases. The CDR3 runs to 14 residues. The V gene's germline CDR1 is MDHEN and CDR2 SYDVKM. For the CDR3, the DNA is TGTGCCAGCAGTTTCCCCCTCGGTAACTATGGCTACACCTTC. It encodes CASSFPLGNYGYTF.

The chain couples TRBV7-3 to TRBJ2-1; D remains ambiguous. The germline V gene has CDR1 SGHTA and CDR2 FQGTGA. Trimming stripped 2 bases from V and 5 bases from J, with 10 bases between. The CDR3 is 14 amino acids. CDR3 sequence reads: CASSLWPQDNEQFF. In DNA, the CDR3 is TGTGCCAGCAGCTTATGGCCGCAGGACAATGAGCAGTTCTTC.

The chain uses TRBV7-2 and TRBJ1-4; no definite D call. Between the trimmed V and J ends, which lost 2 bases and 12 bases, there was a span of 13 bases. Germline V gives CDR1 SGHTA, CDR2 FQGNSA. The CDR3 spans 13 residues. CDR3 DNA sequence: TGTGCCAGCAGCTTAATTGGGCCGGACGAACTGTTTTTT. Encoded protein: CASSLIGPDELFF. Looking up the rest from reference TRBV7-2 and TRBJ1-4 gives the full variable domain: GAGVSQSPSNKVTEKGKDVELRCDPISGHTALYWYRQSLGQGLEFLIYFQGNSAPDKSGLPSDRFSAERTGGSVSTLTIQRTQQEDSAVYLCASSLIGPDELFFGSGTQLSVL.

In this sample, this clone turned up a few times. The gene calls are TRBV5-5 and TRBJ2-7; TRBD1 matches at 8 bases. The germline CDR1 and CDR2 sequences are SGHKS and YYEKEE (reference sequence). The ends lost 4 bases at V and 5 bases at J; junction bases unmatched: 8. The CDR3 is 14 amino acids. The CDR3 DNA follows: TGTGCCAGCAGCCTAAGGACAGGGAATCACGAGCAGTACTTC. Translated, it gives CASSLRTGNHEQYF.

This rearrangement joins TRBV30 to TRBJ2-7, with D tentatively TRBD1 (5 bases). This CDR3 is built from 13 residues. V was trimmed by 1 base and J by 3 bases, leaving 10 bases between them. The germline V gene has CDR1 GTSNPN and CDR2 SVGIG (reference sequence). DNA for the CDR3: TGTGCCTGGAGTGAAGGGGTCCTCTACGAGCAGTACTTC. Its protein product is CAWSEGVLYEQYF.

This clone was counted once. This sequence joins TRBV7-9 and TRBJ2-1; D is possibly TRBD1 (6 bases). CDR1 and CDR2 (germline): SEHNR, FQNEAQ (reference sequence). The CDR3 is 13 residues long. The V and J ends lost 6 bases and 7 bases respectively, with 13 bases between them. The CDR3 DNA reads TGTGCCAGCAGTAGGCAGGGGTTTAATGAGCAGTTCTTC. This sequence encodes CASSRQGFNEQFF.

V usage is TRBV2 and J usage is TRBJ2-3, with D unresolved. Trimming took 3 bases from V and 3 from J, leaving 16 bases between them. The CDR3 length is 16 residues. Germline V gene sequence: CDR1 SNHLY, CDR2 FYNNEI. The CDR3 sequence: CASSEIDSPRTDTQYF. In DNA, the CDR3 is TGTGCCAGCAGTGAGATAGACTCCCCGCGGACAGATACGCAGTATTTT.